This T cell receptor (beta chain) was identified during a study of OX40 agonist ivuxolimab in advanced cancers. With respect to the entire study: The costimulatory receptor OX40 (CD134) was targeted by ivuxolimab, a fully human IgG2 agonistic monoclonal antibody. Intravenous ivuxolimab was administered to patients every 2 weeks at six dose levels: 0.01, 0.1, 0.3, 1.5, 3 and 10 mg/kg. Among the roughly 52 dose-escalation patients, some 19 had hepatocellular carcinoma, around 15 melanoma, 9 renal cell carcinoma and 9 head and neck cancer. The dose-escalation cohort was almost 85% male with a mean age of roughly 60 years, ranging from roughly 20 to 80. Prior anti-PD-1, anti-PD-L1 or anti-CTLA-4 therapy was permitted, and about 40% of dose-escalation patients had received checkpoint inhibitors. Partial responses were achieved by three dose-escalation patients, of whom one had hepatocellular carcinoma and two had cutaneous melanoma. The purpose of peripheral TCRbeta sequencing was to test whether ivuxolimab changed TCR sequence diversity and led to clonal T-cell expansion. The monotherapy dose-escalation portion (N of about 50 patients) of the phase I ivuxolimab trial is reported in the paper. Study-level results and caveats: The antigen specificity of the peripheral T cells that underwent clonal expansion was not determined. Clonal expansion of both CD4+ and CD8+ blood T cells was observed from baseline to week 6 at doses 0.1 to 3.0 mg/kg. In the 0.1-3.0 mg/kg groups, partial responders had among the lowest normalized peripheral clonal expansion, particularly in CD8+ T cells. Low levels of normalized T-cell clonal expansion were also seen in some nonresponding patients. After ivuxolimab, more expanded clones were found on average in CD8+ T cells than in CD4+ T cells.

On this clone: The antigen it recognizes is unknown. No much larger clone is present one base from it, and per-base qualities are unavailable.

Genomic DNA was extracted from sorted cells for sequencing of the TCRbeta CDR3 region. The immunoSEQ Assay was used for sequencing of TCRbeta CDR3 regions. Here the immuneACCESS table is served through TCRdb, limited to in-frame sequences with V and J called. Missing clones are a known gap in these copies; in checked studies unresolved V genes cover under half, and the rest lacks a known reason. Present in this sample are fewer than 85,000 clones, approximately 78% of which were seen just once. Clones ranked in the top ten supply about 7% of the sample. The trial excluded patients who had a history of autoimmune disease or were on systemic immunosuppression. In every dose cohort, peripheral blood was drawn for TCR sequencing at baseline, cycle 4 day 1, and cycle 7 day 1. The samples were taken from a phase I, first-in-human, multicenter, open-label dose-escalation trial of ivuxolimab. Adults with locally advanced or metastatic melanoma, renal cell carcinoma, hepatocellular carcinoma or head and neck squamous cell carcinoma were enrolled in the trial. Before TCR sequencing, CD4+ and CD8+ T cells were separately sorted from peripheral blood.

The sample here was CD4+ or CD8+ T cells sorted from blood, taken in a trial of the OX40 agonist ivuxolimab. The clonotype originates from an adult with an advanced solid tumor such as melanoma, head and neck, liver or kidney cancer.

The nucleotides are TGCAGCGTTGATCAGGGTTACAATGAGCAGTTCTTC. The translation is CSVDQGYNEQFF. The chain was built from TRBV29-1 and TRBJ2-1, with TRBD1 perhaps the D gene, on 5 matching bases. CDR3 length: 12 amino acids, cysteine to phenylalanine. Only the CDR3 part of the read is kept: 36 bases, read in frame from the first base. The junction shows trimming of 3 bases on V and 4 bases on J, plus 7 bases between the germline ends. Sequences SQVTM (CDR1) and ANQGSEA (CDR2) are obtained from the germline V gene.